This T cell receptor (beta chain) originates from a study of identical twins. This clonotype was counted ten times or more. No antigen is known for it. Study-level points and caveats: Low generation probability was overrepresented in out-of-frame alpha sequences shared by twins. Beta out-of-frame sequences showed weaker excess twin sharing.

In TCRdb, the 5' RACE reads were re-called with MiXCR into one record per CDR3 protein. The table lists 650,000 to 750,000 distinct CDR3 sequences, about 20% of them singletons, with roughly 4.3% in the top ten. CDR3 size: 15 residues. Germline loops: CDR1 SGHRS, CDR2 YFSETQ. The junction had 8 bases not matched to a gene; V was cut back by 2 bases and J by 8 bases. This same sample was also taken into another study, of T cells expressing NK-cell markers.

The sequencing sample was made of PBMCs. The chain is built from TRBV5-1 and TRBJ1-4, with 8 positions matching TRBD1. This receptor was obtained from a young woman in good health. The CDR3: CASSFTGTGEEKLFF. The CDR3 DNA reads as TGCGCCAGCAGCTTCACCGGGACAGGAGAGGAAAAACTGTTTTTT.